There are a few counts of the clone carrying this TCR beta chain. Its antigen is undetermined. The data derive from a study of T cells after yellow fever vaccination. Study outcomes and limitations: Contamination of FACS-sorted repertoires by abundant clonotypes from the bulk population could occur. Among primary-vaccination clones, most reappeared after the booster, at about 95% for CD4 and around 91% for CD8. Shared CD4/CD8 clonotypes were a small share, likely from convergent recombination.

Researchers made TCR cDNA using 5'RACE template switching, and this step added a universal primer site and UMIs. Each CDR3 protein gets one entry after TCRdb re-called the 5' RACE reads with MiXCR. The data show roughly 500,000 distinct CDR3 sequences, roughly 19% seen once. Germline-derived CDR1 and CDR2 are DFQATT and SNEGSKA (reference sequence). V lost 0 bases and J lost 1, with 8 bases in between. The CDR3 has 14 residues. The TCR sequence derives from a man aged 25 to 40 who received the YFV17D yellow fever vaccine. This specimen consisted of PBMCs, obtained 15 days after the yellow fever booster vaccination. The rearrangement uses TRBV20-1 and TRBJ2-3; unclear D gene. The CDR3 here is CSARDLEGTDTQYF. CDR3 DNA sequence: TGCAGTGCTAGAGATTTAGAGGGCACAGATACGCAGTATTTT.